Listed below are T cell receptor beta chains from one sample, sequenced in a study of T cell responses to AZD1222 COVID-19 vaccine. Data came from immunoSEQ multiplex PCR; TCRdb stores just in-frame clones and leaves some out. The sample holds 95,000 to 150,000 clones, about 91% seen once. Sequenced material: peripheral blood, taken on day 0 of AZD1222 vaccination. The receptor set was obtained from an adult in good health. Both conserved end residues are part of each CDR3. D genes are given only for firm matches. Clone size, where shown, is once, few, many, or a class for clones that have expanded.

V	D	J	size	DNA	CDR3
TRBV30	TRBD1	TRBJ1-1	-	TGTGCCTGGAGCCCCGGGGACAGGTTGGACACTGAAGCTTTCTTT	CAWSPGDRLDTEAFF
TRBV9	-	TRBJ1-6	-	TGTGCCAGCAGCGAGAAGGGAGACTCACCCCTCCACTTT	CASSEKGDSPLHF
TRBV7-9	-	TRBJ2-5	-	TGTGCCAGCAGCCCTAGCTGGGACTCGACTAAAGAGACCCAGTACTTC	CASSPSWDSTKETQYF
TRBV18	TRBD2	TRBJ2-5	-	TGTGCCAGCTCACCAACGTCTAGCGGGGGCGGGGAGACCCAGTACTTC	CASSPTSSGGGETQYF
TRBV5-1	TRBD1	TRBJ1-2	-	TGCGCCAGCAGCTCCGCAGGGGGCCTAGAGAGGGGCTACACCTTC	CASSSAGGLERGYTF
TRBV10-3	-	TRBJ1-3	-	TGTGCCATCAGTGACTCGACCGTTACTGGAAACACCATATATTTT	CAISDSTVTGNTIYF
TRBV18	-	TRBJ1-4	once	TGTGCCAGCTCACTGGAGGTGGCTAGTGAAAAACTGTTTTTT	CASSLEVASEKLFF
TRBV11-1	-	TRBJ2-5	-	TGTGCCAGCAGTTTAGCGGCTAGGGAGGTGGAGACCCAGTACTTC	CASSLAAREVETQYF
TRBV5-1	-	TRBJ2-5	-	TGCGCCAGCAGCTCGACAACGACAGGGAGGGAGACCCAGTACTTC	CASSSTTTGRETQYF
TRBV5-1	TRBD1	TRBJ1-4	-	TGCGCCAGCAGCATAGGGACAGGTCGCGAAAAACTGTTTTTT	CASSIGTGREKLFF
TRBV27	-	TRBJ2-5	-	TGTGCCAGCAGAGGCACAAATCAAGAGACCCAGTACTTC	CASRGTNQETQYF
TRBV5-4	TRBD1	TRBJ1-2	-	TGTGCCAGCAGCTTGGTAGGGGGCCGGGGCTACACCTTC	CASSLVGGRGYTF
TRBV18	TRBD1	TRBJ2-2	once	TGTGCCAGCTCTTCACTGATGGGACAGGGGACCGGGGAGCTGTTTTTT	CASSSLMGQGTGELFF
TRBV3-1/TRBV3-2	-	TRBJ2-4	-	TGTGCCAGCAGCCCTCTCGGACATCGCTACATTCAGTACTTC	CASSPLGHRYIQYF
TRBV27	-	TRBJ1-6	-	TGTGCCAGCAAACCCGGCAGTGGTTATTCACCCCTCCACTTT	CASKPGSGYSPLHF
TRBV5-1	TRBD2	TRBJ2-2	-	TGCGCCAGCAGAGGGGCGGGAGTGAACACCGGGGAGCTGTTTTTT	CASRGAGVNTGELFF
TRBV5-1	TRBD1	TRBJ2-7	-	TGCGCCAGCAGCCCGCTATCAGGGACAGGGGTCGAGCAGTACTTC	CASSPLSGTGVEQYF
TRBV3-1/TRBV3-2	TRBD1	TRBJ2-3	few	TGTGCCAGCAGCTCTAGGGAAGACAGGGGCACAGATACGCAGTATTTT	CASSSREDRGTDTQYF
TRBV24-1	TRBD2	TRBJ2-1	-	TGTGCCACCAGTCCAGGACTAGCGGGGCACAATGAGCAGTTCTTC	CATSPGLAGHNEQFF
TRBV7-9	TRBD1	TRBJ2-1	-	TGTGCCAGCAGCCAGGGGAGGGGACAGGGAACCTACAATGAGCAGTTCTTC	CASSQGRGQGTYNEQFF
TRBV7-2	-	TRBJ2-5	-	TGTGCCAGCAGCTTAGGGTCGGTCGGGGGGACCCAGTACTTC	CASSLGSVGGTQYF
TRBV29-1	TRBD1	TRBJ1-1	-	TGCAGCGTTTCGGGACAGAGTGACACTGAAGCTTTCTTT	CSVSGQSDTEAFF
TRBV7-6	TRBD2	TRBJ2-1	-	TGTGCCAGCAGCCGGGGACTAGCGGGATTAAATGAGCAGTTCTTC	CASSRGLAGLNEQFF
TRBV7-9	-	TRBJ2-7	-	TGTGCCAGCAGCTTAGAACCTACTCGGCAGTACTTC	CASSLEPTRQYF
TRBV18	-	TRBJ1-1	-	TGTGCCAGCTCTTTAAGGACAGTCAACATGAACACTGAAGCTTTCTTT	CASSLRTVNMNTEAFF
TRBV7-9	-	TRBJ1-6	once	TGTGCCAGCAGCCGATCGGACAGTAACGGTTCACCCCTCCACTTT	CASSRSDSNGSPLHF
TRBV9	-	TRBJ2-3	-	TGTGCCAGCAGCGTAGCACCCGGGAGCACAGATACGCAGTATTTT	CASSVAPGSTDTQYF
TRBV18	-	TRBJ1-1	-	TGTGCCAGCTCACCACGAGGTCAGAGGAACACTGAAGCTTTCTTT	CASSPRGQRNTEAFF
TRBV30	TRBD1	TRBJ2-3	-	TGTGCCTGGTCTACAGGGGGCGGAGGAGATACGCAGTATTTT	CAWSTGGGGDTQYF
TRBV19	-	TRBJ1-1	-	TGTGCCAGTAGTATCGGTGAGGGGACGGGTGAAGCTTTCTTT	CASSIGEGTGEAFF
TRBV2	-	TRBJ1-5	-	TGTGCCAGCAGGCGGGGCCCCGAGGGCAATCAGCCCCAGCATTTT	CASRRGPEGNQPQHF
TRBV4-1	-	TRBJ1-1	-	TGCGCCAGCAGCCAAATCAGGGTGAACACTGAAGCTTTCTTT	CASSQIRVNTEAFF
TRBV15	TRBD2	TRBJ2-1	-	TGTGCCACCAGCTTAGACAGCGGGAGTCTGGATGAGCAGTTCTTC	CATSLDSGSLDEQFF
TRBV5-1	-	TRBJ1-2	-	TGCGCCAGCAGCACTGGGACACCTGCTAACTATGGCTACACCTTC	CASSTGTPANYGYTF
TRBV19	-	TRBJ1-4	-	TGTGCCAGTATGGACACATCAACTAATGAAAAACTGTTTTTT	CASMDTSTNEKLFF
TRBV19	-	TRBJ1-5	-	TGTGCCAGTAGTATAGGGGGTGGGCCCCAGCATTTT	CASSIGGGPQHF
TRBV5-1	-	TRBJ2-3	-	TGCGCCAGCAGCTTGGAACAATTAAGGGGGACAGATACGCAGTATTTT	CASSLEQLRGTDTQYF
TRBV5-1	TRBD1	TRBJ2-2	-	TGCGCCAGCAGCAGTGACAGGGGGCTGTACACCGGGGAGCTGTTTTTT	CASSSDRGLYTGELFF
TRBV15	-	TRBJ2-2	-	TGTGCCACCAGCAGAGATCTCGACTCCGGGGAGCTGTTTTTT	CATSRDLDSGELFF
TRBV5-1	TRBD2	TRBJ2-7	-	TGCGCCAGCAGCAAAACCCCGGGGGGCTACGAGCAGTACTTC	CASSKTPGGYEQYF
TRBV4-1	TRBD1	TRBJ2-2	-	TGCGCCAGCACGCCGACTACAGGGGGCGGGAGCACCGGGGAGCTGTTTTTT	CASTPTTGGGSTGELFF
TRBV19	TRBD1	TRBJ1-2	-	TGTGCCAGTAGTATCGAGGACAGGCCCTATCGTTATGGCTACACCTTC	CASSIEDRPYRYGYTF
TRBV9	-	TRBJ1-1	-	TGTGCCAGCAGCGTAGCTACGTTAGGATCGGGGAACACTGAAGCTTTCTTT	CASSVATLGSGNTEAFF
TRBV15	-	TRBJ1-5	-	TGTGCCACCAGCGCCTTGGCGGGGGACAATCAGCCCCAGCATTTT	CATSALAGDNQPQHF
TRBV12-3/TRBV12-4	-	TRBJ1-1	-	TGTGCCAGCAGAATTGCTAACACTGAAGCTTTCTTT	CASRIANTEAFF
TRBV4-3	-	TRBJ2-2	-	TGCGCCAGCAGCCAAACCTCAGGGGTCGGCGGGGAGCTGTTTTTT	CASSQTSGVGGELFF
TRBV19	-	TRBJ1-3	-	TGTGCCAGTAGTAAGATTAGCACAGGAAACACCATATATTTT	CASSKISTGNTIYF
TRBV30	-	TRBJ1-4	-	TGTGCCTGGAGAGGGGCGTTCCATGAAAAACTGTTTTTT	CAWRGAFHEKLFF
TRBV2	TRBD2	TRBJ2-3	-	TGTGCCAGCAGTACACTGGGGGGGTCCACAGATACGCAGTATTTT	CASSTLGGSTDTQYF
TRBV12-3/TRBV12-4	-	TRBJ1-3	-	TGTGCCAGCAGTTCAACTGGAAACACCATATATTTT	CASSSTGNTIYF